By frequency, the clone carrying this T cell receptor beta chain is medium-sized. Its matching antigen is unknown. These data come from a study of CXCR3-negative and CXCR3-positive naive CD8 T cells. Study-wide findings and caveats: Compared with CXCR3-negative naive cells, CXCR3-positive naive cells showed more hydrophobic TRB CDR3s. Upon cryopreservation, CXCR3 expression partially decreased, and most assays used fresh PBMCs. With respect to TRBV-TRBJ usage, naive CXCR3-negative and CXCR3-positive cells were similar; memory differed.

UMI-labeled 5' RACE TRB cDNA libraries were prepared from the cells. TCRdb re-called the 5' RACE reads and catalogs CDR3 proteins one per entry, DNA excluded. Found here are 5,000 to 6,500 distinct CDR3 sequences; the top ten clones hold approximately 1.4%. The CDR3 runs 14 residues. Germline V lookup: CDR1 SGDLS, CDR2 YYNGEE. This receptor was identified in a human donor in good health. Some clones in this sample may be carry-over from other donors' samples. The chain combines TRBV9 with TRBJ2-6. The sequencing sample was made of naive CXCR3+ CD8+ T cells from blood. Subset specified: CD45RO-CCR7+CD27+CD95- naive CD8+ T cells expressing CXCR3 (TNR3+). CDR3 amino acids: CASSGGSGANVLTF.